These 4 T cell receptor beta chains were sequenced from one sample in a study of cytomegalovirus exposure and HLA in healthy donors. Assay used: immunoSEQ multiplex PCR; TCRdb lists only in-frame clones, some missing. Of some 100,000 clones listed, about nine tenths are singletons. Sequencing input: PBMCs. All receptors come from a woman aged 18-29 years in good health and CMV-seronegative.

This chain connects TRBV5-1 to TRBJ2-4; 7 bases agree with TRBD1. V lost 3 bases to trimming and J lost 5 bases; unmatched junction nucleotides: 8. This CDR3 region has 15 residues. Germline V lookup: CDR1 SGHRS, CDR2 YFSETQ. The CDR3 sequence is CASSSIGGAQNIQYF. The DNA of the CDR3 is TGCGCCAGCAGCTCAATAGGGGGCGCGCAAAACATTCAGTACTTC.

The CDR3 DNA follows: TGTGCCAGCTCACCACCGCGGGACAGGGGGCGCGTACCCCAGCATTTT. Translating gives CASSPPRDRGRVPQHF. This chain links TRBV18 with TRBJ1-5, with 12 bases lining up with TRBD1. The germline V gene has CDR1 KGHSH and CDR2 LQKENI. This CDR3 is 16 amino acids long. Unmatched junction bases numbered 7, after V lost 0 bases and J lost 10 bases.

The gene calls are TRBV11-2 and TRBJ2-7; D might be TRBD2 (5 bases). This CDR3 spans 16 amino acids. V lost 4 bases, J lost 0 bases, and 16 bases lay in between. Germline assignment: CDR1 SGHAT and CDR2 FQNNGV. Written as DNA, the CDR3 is TGTGCCAGCAGCTCTCTCACGGGCGGGTACTCCTACGAGCAGTACTTC. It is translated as CASSSLTGGYSYEQYF.

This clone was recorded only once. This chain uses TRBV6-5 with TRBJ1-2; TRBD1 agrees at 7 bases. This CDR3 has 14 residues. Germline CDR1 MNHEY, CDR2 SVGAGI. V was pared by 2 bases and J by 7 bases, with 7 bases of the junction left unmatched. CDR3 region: CASSYQRQGAGYTF. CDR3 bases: TGTGCCAGCAGTTACCAGAGACAGGGAGCTGGCTACACCTTC.